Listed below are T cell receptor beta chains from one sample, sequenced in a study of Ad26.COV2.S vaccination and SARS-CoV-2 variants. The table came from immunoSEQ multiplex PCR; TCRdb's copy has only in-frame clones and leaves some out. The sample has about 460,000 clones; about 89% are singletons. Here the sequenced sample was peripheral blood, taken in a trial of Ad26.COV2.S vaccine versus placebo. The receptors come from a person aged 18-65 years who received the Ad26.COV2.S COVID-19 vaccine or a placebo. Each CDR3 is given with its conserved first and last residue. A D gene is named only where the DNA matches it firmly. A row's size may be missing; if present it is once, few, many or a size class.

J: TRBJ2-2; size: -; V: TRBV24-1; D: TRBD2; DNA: TGTGCCACAGCAGTAACTAGCGGGAGTCACACCGGGGAGCTGTTTTTT; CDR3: CATAVTSGSHTGELFF
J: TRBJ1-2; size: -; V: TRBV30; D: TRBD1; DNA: TGTGCCTGGGGAAAGGGGACAGGGGCCTATGGCTACACCTTC; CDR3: CAWGKGTGAYGYTF
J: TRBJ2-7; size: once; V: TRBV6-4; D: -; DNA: TGTGCCAGCAGTGACAGAACCTACGAGCAGTACTTC; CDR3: CASSDRTYEQYF
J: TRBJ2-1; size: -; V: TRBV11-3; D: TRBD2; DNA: TGTGCCAGCAGCTGGGGCAGCGGGAGTGTCGATGAGCAGTTCTTC; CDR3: CASSWGSGSVDEQFF
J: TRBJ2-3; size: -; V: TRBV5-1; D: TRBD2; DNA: TGCGCCAGCAGCCCGGGACTAGCGGGGGGGCCTTGGTTCACAGATACGCAGTATTTT; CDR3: CASSPGLAGGPWFTDTQYF
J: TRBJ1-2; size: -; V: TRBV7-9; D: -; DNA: TGTGCCAGCAGCTTATGGACCACCCAACGAGAGGGCTACACCTTC; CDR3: CASSLWTTQREGYTF
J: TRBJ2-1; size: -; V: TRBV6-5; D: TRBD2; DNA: TGTGCCAGCAGCTCCGGCGGGGGGCCTTACAATGAGCAGTTCTTC; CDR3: CASSSGGGPYNEQFF
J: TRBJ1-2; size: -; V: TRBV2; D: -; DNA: TGTGCCAGCATTCGCACGGCGAACTATGGCTACACCTTC; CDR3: CASIRTANYGYTF
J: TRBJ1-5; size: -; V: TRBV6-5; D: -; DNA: TGTGCCAGCAGTAGTCGACAGAGCAATCAGCCCCAGCATTTT; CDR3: CASSSRQSNQPQHF
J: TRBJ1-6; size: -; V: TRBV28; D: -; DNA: TGTGCCAGCAGTTCCAAGACACTCTGGGATTCACCCCTCCACTTT; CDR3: CASSSKTLWDSPLHF
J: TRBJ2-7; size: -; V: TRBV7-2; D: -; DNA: TGTGCCAGCAGCTTAGGTTTTCGGAACTCCTACGAGCAGTACTTC; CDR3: CASSLGFRNSYEQYF
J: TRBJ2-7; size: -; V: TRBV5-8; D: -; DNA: TGTGCCAGCAGAGCAAGCGGGCAGGGAGGCCACCAGCAGTACTTC; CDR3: CASRASGQGGHQQYF
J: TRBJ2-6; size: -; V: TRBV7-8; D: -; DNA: TGTGCCAGCAGCTTAGATCTAGCCGGGGCCAACGTCCTGACTTTC; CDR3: CASSLDLAGANVLTF
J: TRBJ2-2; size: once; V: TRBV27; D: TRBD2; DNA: TGTGCCAGCAGTTTGGGAGCGGGAAGCACCGGGGAGCTGTTTTTT; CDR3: CASSLGAGSTGELFF
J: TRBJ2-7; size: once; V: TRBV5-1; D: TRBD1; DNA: TGCGCCAGCAGCTTGGCCGGGACAGGGGGCGACTCATGGGAGCAGTACTTC; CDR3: CASSLAGTGGDSWEQYF
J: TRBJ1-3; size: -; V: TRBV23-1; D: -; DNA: TGCGCCAGCAGAATATCCCTAAGCTCTGGAAACACCATATATTTT; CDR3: CASRISLSSGNTIYF
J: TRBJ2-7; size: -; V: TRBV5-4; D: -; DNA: TGTGCCAGCAGCTTGGATCCGGGTGGGTGGTACGAGCAGTACTTC; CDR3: CASSLDPGGWYEQYF
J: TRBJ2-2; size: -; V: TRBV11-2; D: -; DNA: TGTGCCAGCAGCTTAGCTCCCACCGGGGAGCTGTTTTTT; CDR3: CASSLAPTGELFF
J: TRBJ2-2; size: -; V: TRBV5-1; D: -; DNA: TGCGCCAGCAGCCCATTCTCCTCTAGTACCGGGGAGCTGTTTTTT; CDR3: CASSPFSSSTGELFF
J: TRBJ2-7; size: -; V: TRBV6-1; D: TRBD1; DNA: TGTGCCAGCAGTGAAGCCGGGACAGGGTATTGGTACGAGCAGTACTTC; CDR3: CASSEAGTGYWYEQYF
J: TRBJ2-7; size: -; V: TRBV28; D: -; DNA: TGTGCCAGCAGTGGGGGGCGGGAGCCCGAGCAGTACTTC; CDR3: CASSGGREPEQYF
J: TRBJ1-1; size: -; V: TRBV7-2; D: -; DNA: TGTGCCAGCACCCAGCAGACTGAAGCTTTCTTT; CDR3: CASTQQTEAFF
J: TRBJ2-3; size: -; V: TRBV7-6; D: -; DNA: TGTGCCAGCAGCTTTGACGACAGAAGCACAGATACGCAGTATTTT; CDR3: CASSFDDRSTDTQYF
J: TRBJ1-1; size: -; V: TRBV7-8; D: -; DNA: TGTGCCAGCAGCTCCCACTTCGGAGGGCGGACTGAAGCTTTCTTT; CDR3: CASSSHFGGRTEAFF
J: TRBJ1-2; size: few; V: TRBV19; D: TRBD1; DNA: TGTGCCAGTACCGGACAGGGAGGGATCTATGGCTACACCTTC; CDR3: CASTGQGGIYGYTF
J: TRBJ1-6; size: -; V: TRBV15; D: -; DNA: TGTGCCACCAGCAGAGCGGATTCACCCCTCCACTTT; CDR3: CATSRADSPLHF
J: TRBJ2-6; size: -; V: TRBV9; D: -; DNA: TGTGCCAGCAGCGTTGAGGGAACTCCTGGGGCCAACGTCCTGACTTTC; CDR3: CASSVEGTPGANVLTF
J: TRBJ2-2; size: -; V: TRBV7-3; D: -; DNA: TGTGCCAGCAGCTTCTCCGGTACGAACACCGGGGAGCTGTTTTTT; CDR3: CASSFSGTNTGELFF
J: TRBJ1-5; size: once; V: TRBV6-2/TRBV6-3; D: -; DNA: TGTGCCAGCAGTTACGCGGGACGGGCCTTTAGCAATCAGCCCCAGCATTTT; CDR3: CASSYAGRAFSNQPQHF
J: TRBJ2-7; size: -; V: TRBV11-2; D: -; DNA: TGTGCCAGCAGCTTAGATCTGGGTTGGGGAGCCGGGTACGAGCAGTACTTC; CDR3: CASSLDLGWGAGYEQYF
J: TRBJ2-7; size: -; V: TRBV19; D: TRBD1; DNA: TGTGCCAGTAGTAAGGGACAGCAGTTCCCCTACGAGCAGTACTTC; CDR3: CASSKGQQFPYEQYF
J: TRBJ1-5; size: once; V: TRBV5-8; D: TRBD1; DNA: TGTGCCAGCAGCTGGACAGGGAACAATCAGCCCCAGCATTTT; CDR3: CASSWTGNNQPQHF
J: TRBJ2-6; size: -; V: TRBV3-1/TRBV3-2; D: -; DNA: TGTGCCAGCAGCCAAGTCGACGCCCGGTCGGCCGGGGCCAACGTCCTGACTTTC; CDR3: CASSQVDARSAGANVLTF
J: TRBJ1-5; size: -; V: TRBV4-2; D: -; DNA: TGTGCCAGCAGCCAAGATGACGGGGCGCCTCAGCCCCAGCATTTT; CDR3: CASSQDDGAPQPQHF
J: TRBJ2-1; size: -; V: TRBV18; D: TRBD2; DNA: TGTGCCAGCTCAACACCTAGCGGACTCAATGAGCAGTTCTTC; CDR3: CASSTPSGLNEQFF
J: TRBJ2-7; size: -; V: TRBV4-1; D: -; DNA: TGCGCCAGCAGCCCAACTAGGGCTATGACGTCGAGAGGTTTCTACGAGCAGTACTTC; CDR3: CASSPTRAMTSRGFYEQYF
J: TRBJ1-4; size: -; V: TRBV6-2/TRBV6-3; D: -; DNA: TGTGCCAGCAGTTCACCGGCGGGGAGTGAGGGAGAAAAACTGTTTTTT; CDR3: CASSSPAGSEGEKLFF
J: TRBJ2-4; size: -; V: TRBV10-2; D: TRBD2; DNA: TGCGCCAGCAGAGATCTAGCGGGAGATGGGGTAGCCAAAAACATTCAGTACTTC; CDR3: CASRDLAGDGVAKNIQYF
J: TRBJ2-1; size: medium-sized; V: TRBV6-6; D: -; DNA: TGTGCCAGCATTTATGATGGCGGTACAGGGTGGGGTGAGCAGTTCTTC; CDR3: CASIYDGGTGWGEQFF
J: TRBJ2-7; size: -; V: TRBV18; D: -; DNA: TGTGCCAGCTCACCAGGGGGGGGCACGGCCTACGAGCAGTACTTC; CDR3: CASSPGGGTAYEQYF
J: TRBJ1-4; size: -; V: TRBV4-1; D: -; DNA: TGCGCCAGCAGCCAAGATGGGGGACGGTTGAATGAAAAACTGTTTTTT; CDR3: CASSQDGGRLNEKLFF
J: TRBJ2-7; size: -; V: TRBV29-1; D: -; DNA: TGCAGCGTTGTGTCCTGGGGGGCGTACGAGCAGTACTTC; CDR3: CSVVSWGAYEQYF
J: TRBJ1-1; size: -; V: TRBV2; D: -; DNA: TGTGCCACCAGCTATCGGAACCCGAACACTGAAGCTTTCTTT; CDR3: CATSYRNPNTEAFF
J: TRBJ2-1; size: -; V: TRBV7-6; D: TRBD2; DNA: TGTGCCAGCAGCTTAGCCACCCCGGGACTAGCGGGGGGCCTGGTGGGTGAGCAGTTCTTC; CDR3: CASSLATPGLAGGLVGEQFF
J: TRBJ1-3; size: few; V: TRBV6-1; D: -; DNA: TGTGCCAGCAGTGAAGTGGGGCTCTCTGGAAACACCATATATTTT; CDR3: CASSEVGLSGNTIYF
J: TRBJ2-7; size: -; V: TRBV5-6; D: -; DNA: TGTGCCAGCAGCCTCGTCTACGAGCAGTACTTC; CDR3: CASSLVYEQYF
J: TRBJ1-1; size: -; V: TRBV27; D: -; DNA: TGTGCCAGCACGTTTAGGGGAGGCACTGAAGCTTTCTTT; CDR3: CASTFRGGTEAFF
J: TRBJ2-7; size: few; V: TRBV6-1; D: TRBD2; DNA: TGTGCCAGCAGCGAACAGGGGACTAGCGGGAGACATCCATACGAGCAGTACTTC; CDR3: CASSEQGTSGRHPYEQYF
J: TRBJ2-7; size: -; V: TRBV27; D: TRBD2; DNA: TGTGCCAGCAGGGGCGGGGCTAGCGGGGAAGTTGGGCAGTACTTC; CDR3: CASRGGASGEVGQYF
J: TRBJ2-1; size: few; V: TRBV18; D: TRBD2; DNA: TGTGCCAGCTCACCGCCTCTAGCGGGAGGGCCCAATGAGCAGTTCTTC; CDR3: CASSPPLAGGPNEQFF
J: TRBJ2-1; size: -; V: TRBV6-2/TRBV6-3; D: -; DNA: TGTGCCAGCAGTTACTCGTCACTCAACAATGAGCAGTTCTTC; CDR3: CASSYSSLNNEQFF
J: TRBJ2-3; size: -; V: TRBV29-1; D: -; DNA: TGCAGCGTCTCTGGGGGGTGGGTAAGCACAGATACGCAGTATTTT; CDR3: CSVSGGWVSTDTQYF
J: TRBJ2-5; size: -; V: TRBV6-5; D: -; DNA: TGTGCCAGCAGTTACTCGACGGTCCTACCACCGAGGGACCAGTACTTC; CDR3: CASSYSTVLPPRDQYF
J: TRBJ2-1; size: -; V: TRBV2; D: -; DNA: TGTGCCAGCGGGAGCATTGAGCAGTTCTTC; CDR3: CASGSIEQFF